The 5 T cell receptor beta chains below come from one sample, sequenced in a study of shared clonotypes between healthy human individuals. Generated by immunoSEQ multiplex PCR, the TCRdb table keeps only in-frame clones and is missing some. The sample has nearly 2 million clones, about 95% seen once; the top ten hold approximately 1.2%. The naive CD8 fraction comprised CD45RO-negative cells positively selected for CCR7 and excluded terminally differentiated effector memory CD45RA+ cells. Source material: naive CD8+ T cells sorted from blood. Receptor source: a man between 18 and 35 years old in good health.

The rearrangement uses TRBV11-1 and TRBJ1-1; D gene uncertain. Germline values: CDR1 SGHAT, CDR2 FQDESV (reference sequence). V was shortened by 5 bases and J by 3 bases, with 19 bases between the two germline ends. The CDR3 runs to 16 residues. The CDR3 sequence is CASSHLSLGLDTEAFF. The CDR3 nucleotides read TGTGCCAGCAGCCACCTGTCGTTGGGTCTCGACACTGAAGCTTTCTTT.

The rearrangement links TRBV7-6 to TRBJ2-1; 7 bases line up with TRBD2. V trimming: 4 bases; J trimming: 5 bases; junction bases outside the gene matches: 5. CDR1 and CDR2 (germline): SGHVS, FNYEAQ. The CDR3 runs 14 residues. CDR3 sequence (DNA): TGTGCCAGCAGCTCAGTAAGCGGGGACAATGAGCAGTTCTTC. This codes for CASSSVSGDNEQFF.

The chain recombines TRBV5-1 with TRBJ1-4; D is uncertain. Germline-derived CDR1 and CDR2 are SGHRS and YFSETQ. Trimming removed 0 bases at V and 4 bases at J, with 13 bases between. CDR3 length: 16 amino acids. The CDR3 DNA reads as TGCGCCAGCAGCTTGGAGGGCAACTCGGGTAATGAAAAACTGTTTTTT. It codes for CASSLEGNSGNEKLFF.

This chain connects TRBV28 to TRBJ1-1, with 7 bases matching TRBD1. V trimming: 3 bases; J trimming: 6 bases; junction bases outside the gene matches: 10. Germline V CDR1 and CDR2: MDHEN, SYDVKM. The CDR3 extends over 15 amino acids. As DNA, the CDR3 is TGTGCCAGCAGTTTGTCCCGACAGGGCTTGTCTGAAGCTTTCTTT. Amino acids: CASSLSRQGLSEAFF.

The gene calls are TRBV13 and TRBJ1-4, with TRBD1 as a possible D gene (6 bases). The CDR3 runs to 13 residues. V was pared by 5 bases and J by 5 bases, with 9 bases between. Germline V gene lookup returns CDR1 PRHDT and CDR2 FYEKMQ (reference sequence). CDR3 bases: TGTGCCAGCAGCATAACAGGGAATGAAAAACTGTTTTTT. It translates to CASSITGNEKLFF.